This T cell receptor (beta chain) was observed in a study of T cell responses to AZD1222 COVID-19 vaccine (dated by TCRdb to 2020 to 2022). Background on the whole study: TCR sequencing was performed for about 250 trial participants, of whom about 200 were given two doses of AZD1222 and 26 were given two doses of MenACWY control vaccine. Trial participants were enrolled into age subgroups of 18-55, 56-69 and 70-plus years, which contained 148, 28 and 57 TCR-sequenced participants, respectively. Broader findings and caveats from the paper: Because no samples from the day 14 peak response were available, repertoires could be characterized only after the peak T cell response. Participants were mostly white British and included more females than males, and it was suggested by the authors that clonal diversity may have been underestimated. Only a handful of AZD1222 recipients were SARS-CoV-2 seropositive at baseline, limiting conclusions about previously exposed vaccinees. After two AZD1222 doses, spike-specific TCR breadth and depth were significantly higher than at day 0 and than in MenACWY recipients. Nearly half of unique spike-specific TCRs reportedly recognized epitopes outside regions mutated in the B.1.351 and B.1.1.7 variants. The vaccine-associated CD4 TCRs covered the entire spike protein, and the dominant responses fell in regions 160-218 and 743-854. The 56-69-year group was small, and its depth increase did not reach significance, likely because of low power.

As concerns this clone: Its antigen is unknown. No base quality information exists; no much larger clone differs at one position.

According to the study, the label for this sample's time point signals: about 28 days (+/-7) after the second vaccine dose. AZD1222 recipients whose second dose came at about 4 weeks and those whose second dose came at about 12 weeks were combined into one group, since spike-specific TCR depth and breadth did not differ between the two schedules. Vaccinee samples were obtained from the UK trials COV001 and COV002, which included a single-blind randomized controlled phase 2/3 trial of AZD1222 (ChAdOx1 nCoV-19) in healthy adults. Trial participant PBMC samples were collected at day 0 and day 28 after the second dose for TCRbeta chain sequencing. From a lookup of the germline V gene, CDR1 and CDR2 are MRHNA and SNTAGT. V was cut back by 2 bases and J by 5 bases, leaving a gap of 3 bases between them. Counted from cysteine to phenylalanine, this CDR3 has 11 amino acids. The read is trimmed to its CDR3 DNA, 33 bases read in frame from base 1.

The CDR3 regions of human TCRbeta chains were analyzed by immunosequencing. From the authors' description of their analysis: Repertoire TCRs were checked for matches against a reference library of SARS-CoV-2-specific TCRs that had been generated using the MIRA antigen-specificity platform. Breadth was defined as the fraction of unique TCRs that were SARS-CoV-2-associated. Depth was defined as the fraction of total T cells that were SARS-CoV-2-associated. Using the MIRA data, each spike-specific TCR was mapped to the spike region that the TCR reacts to and placed in a CD4 or CD8 class. Log10-transformed breadth and depth values were compared by one-way ANOVA with Sidak's multiple comparisons tests. In TCRdb, the immuneACCESS table is reduced to in-frame sequences with V and J assigned. These tables do not hold every clone; where another copy was compared, an unresolved V gene accounts for under half, and the others remain unexplained. D and trimming were read from the DNA, whereas the V and J calls and clone size are those reported in that table. The sample table shows some 130,000 clones, and 70% to 90% are seen once. Around 9.5% of the sample belongs to the ten largest clones.

This receptor chain uses TRBV6-4 and TRBJ1-2, with the D gene not confidently named. This TCR derives from an adult who received the AZD1222 COVID-19 vaccine. This sample comprised peripheral blood, obtained 28 days after the second AZD1222 dose. This receptor has the CDR3 CASSDSYGYTF. The nucleotides are TGTGCCAGCAGTGACAGTTATGGCTACACCTTC.